The 18 T cell receptor beta chains below all came from one sample that was sequenced in a study of T cells in Graves' hyperthyroidism and ophthalmopathy. It was RNA transcripts that yielded the amplified TCR beta CDR3 regions. The TCR CDR3 first-round RT-PCR relied on the HTBI primer set. TCRdb re-derived calls from the multiplex PCR reads in MiXCR, one entry per CDR3 protein. The sample includes 300,000 or so distinct CDR3 sequences, 16% of them seen just once. The specimen sequenced was blood. Every receptor here comes from a man in his thirties or forties with Graves' hyperthyroidism.

This clonotype was counted a few times. This rearrangement joins TRBV2 to TRBJ1-1; TRBD1 matches at 7 bases. J was trimmed by 1 base and V by 1 base; bases with no gene match: 0. The germline V gene encodes CDR1 SNHLY and CDR2 FYNNEI. CDR3 length equals 14 residues. The CDR3 nucleotides are TGTGCCAGCAGTGAAGAGGGGGCGAACACTGAAGCTTTCTTT. Residues: CASSEEGANTEAFF.

CDR3 bases: TGTGCCAGCAGCTTAAACACAGGGATTGGTCTCTACGAGCAGTACTTC. Its protein product is CASSLNTGIGLYEQYF. V is TRBV7-2 and J is TRBJ2-7, with D possibly matching TRBD1 (6 bases). Germline values: CDR1 SGHTA, CDR2 FQGNSA. This CDR3 has 16 residues. V dropped 2 bases and J dropped 3 bases, with 17 bases sitting between them.

This clonotype was recorded many times. The genes are TRBV12-3 or TRBV12-4 and TRBJ2-2; D might be TRBD1 or TRBD2, each matching 5 bases. CDR3 length equals 17 residues. The V end lost 8 bases, the J end lost 4 bases, and 23 bases lay between the germline ends. The CDR3: CASLRGAGRMVTGELFF. In DNA form, the CDR3 reads TGTGCCAGCCTGAGAGGGGCAGGGCGTATGGTCACCGGGGAGCTGTTTTTT.

CDR3 DNA: TGTGCCAGCAGCCTTGGGACAGCAAACAATTCACCCCTCCACTTT. It is translated as CASSLGTANNSPLHF. The chain couples TRBV9 to TRBJ1-6, with 7 bases identical to TRBD1. CDR1 and CDR2 (germline): SGDLS, YYNGEE. This CDR3 comprises 15 residues. The V gene end was trimmed by 4 bases and the J gene end by 7 bases; junction bases not matched to a gene: 8.

This clonotype was observed a handful of times. The J gene is TRBJ2-7, the V gene TRBV30; D is unresolved. CDR3 length equals 12 residues. Germline V gene data show CDR1 as GTSNPN and CDR2 as SVGIG (reference sequence). V lost 4 bases and J lost 2, with 9 bases in between. This CDR3 reads CAWNLGTYEQYF. The CDR3 coding sequence is TGTGCCTGGAATTTGGGAACCTACGAGCAGTACTTC.

This clonotype has only a few counts. The CDR3 sequence is CSAREATGDGQPQHF. The CDR3 DNA reads as TGCAGTGCTAGAGAAGCTACAGGGGATGGACAGCCCCAGCATTTT. The J gene is TRBJ1-5, the V gene TRBV20-1; 7 bases are shared with TRBD1. The germline V gene encodes CDR1 DFQATT and CDR2 SNEGSKA (reference sequence). V dropped 0 bases and J dropped 7; count of bases not matched to a gene: 9. The CDR3 covers 15 residues.

This clonotype showed up many times. The J gene is TRBJ2-1, the V gene TRBV30, with TRBD2 identical over 7 bases. CDR3 length: 16 residues. Germline assignment: CDR1 GTSNPN and CDR2 SVGIG (reference sequence). V trimming: 6 bases; J trimming: 10 bases; junction bases outside the gene matches: 21. CDR3 nucleotides: TGTGCCTGCCACCGGTTCGGACTAGGCACCCTCGGGGAGCAGTTCTTC. It translates to CACHRFGLGTLGEQFF.

The chain couples TRBV7-6 to TRBJ2-1; D call uncertain. V lost 5 bases and J 0 bases, leaving 17 bases between the germline ends. The length of the CDR3 is 17 residues. Per the germline V gene, CDR1 is SGHVS and CDR2 is FNYEAQ. CDR3 protein: CASSPDPPVSSYNEQFF. For the CDR3, the DNA is TGTGCCAGCAGCCCCGACCCCCCGGTCAGCTCCTACAATGAGCAGTTCTTC.

This clonotype appeared many times. V is TRBV20-1 and J is TRBJ2-1, with 12 positions matching TRBD2. CDR3 size: 18 residues. Trimming removed 0 bases from V and 3 bases from J; junction bases left unmatched: 9. Germline-derived CDR1 and CDR2 are DFQATT and SNEGSKA (reference sequence). CDR3 residues: CSARDLAGGQKRYNEQFF. The CDR3 coding sequence is TGCAGTGCTAGAGATCTAGCGGGAGGGCAAAAGCGCTACAATGAGCAGTTCTTC.

This clonotype was recorded at least ten times. This chain connects TRBV6-1 to TRBJ1-5, with D unresolved. V was clipped by 5 bases and J by 2 bases, with 10 bases between them. The CDR3 has 14 residues. The germline V gene encodes CDR1 MNHNS and CDR2 SASEGT. CDR3 protein: CASSSNGGNQPQHF. CDR3 nucleotides: TGTGCCAGCAGTTCGAACGGGGGCAATCAGCCCCAGCATTTT.

This clonotype was counted many times. The CDR3: CASSPDGVRDSYYGYTF. The CDR3, as DNA: TGCGCCAGCAGCCCGGACGGGGTGAGGGACAGCTACTATGGCTACACCTTC. The rearrangement links TRBV5-1 to TRBJ1-2; 7 nucleotides line up with TRBD1. Germline V CDR1 and CDR2: SGHRS, YFSETQ. This CDR3 is built from 17 residues. After removal of 4 bases from V and 3 bases from J, the junction contained 15 bases not matched to a gene.

This chain joins TRBV6-1 and TRBJ1-1, with D uncertain. Trimming pared 4 bases from V and 0 bases from J, leaving 6 bases between. Germline V gene data show CDR1 as MNHNS and CDR2 as SASEGT. CDR3 length: 13 residues. The CDR3 is CASSASLNTEAFF. In DNA, the CDR3 is TGTGCCAGCAGTGCGAGTTTGAACACTGAAGCTTTCTTT.

J is TRBJ1-4 and V is TRBV27, with TRBD1 identical over 9 bases. V lost 7 bases and J lost 7; bases outside the gene matches: 7. Germline CDR1 and CDR2: MNHEY and SMNVEV (reference sequence). The CDR3 has 14 amino acids. CDR3 in amino acids: CASNPGQGGEKLFF. CDR3 sequence (DNA): TGTGCCAGCAATCCGGGACAGGGAGGTGAAAAACTGTTTTTT.

With respect to this clonotype: The junction differs from germline at one of its ends, possibly a read error. J is TRBJ2-3 and V is TRBV11-1; D is ambiguous. CDR1 and CDR2 (germline): SGHAT, FQDESV (reference sequence). This CDR3 is built from 12 residues. CDR3 nucleotide sequence: TGTGCCAACAGCGTCGGCACAGATACGCAGTATTTT. This sequence encodes CANSVGTDTQYF.

This clonotype has a count of ten or more. The chain carries TRBV12-5 and TRBJ2-7; 7 nucleotides match TRBD2. The V gene's germline CDR1 is LGHNT and CDR2 FRNRAP. With V trimmed by 8 bases and J by 1 base, 14 bases remained unmatched. The CDR3 extends over 16 amino acids. This CDR3 reads CASTTRPGGVSYEQYF. In nucleotides, the CDR3 is TGTGCTAGTACCACTAGGCCGGGGGGAGTGTCCTACGAGCAGTACTTC.

The chain combines TRBV18 with TRBJ2-7; TRBD1 aligns across 12 bases. CDR1 is KGHSH and CDR2 is LQKENI in the germline V gene. Losses at the gene ends were 3 bases for V and 7 bases for J; bases not matched to a gene: 10. The CDR3 has 16 amino acids. The CDR3 nucleotides read TGTGCCAGCTCACCGTCCGGGACAGGGGGCTCGGGGGAGCAGTACTTC. This encodes CASSPSGTGGSGEQYF.

This rearrangement joins TRBV19 to TRBJ2-1; no reliable D call. Looked up from germline, CDR1 is LNHDA and CDR2 is SQIVND (reference sequence). V was clipped by 2 bases and J by 2 bases, with 13 bases between them. The length of the CDR3 is 16 residues. CDR3: CASSISGGLPYNEQFF. In DNA form, the CDR3 reads TGTGCCAGTAGTATATCCGGCGGATTACCCTACAATGAGCAGTTCTTC.

This clonotype was detected ten times or more. This chain connects TRBV20-1 to TRBJ2-7, with TRBD2 matching over 9 bases. CDR1 is DFQATT, CDR2 SNEGSKA, per germline (reference sequence). The CDR3 spans 14 residues. V gave up 5 bases and J gave up 1 base; unmatched junction bases: 6. CDR3 sequence (DNA): TGCAGTGCTTTTAGCGGGAGATCATCCTACGAGCAGTACTTC. Protein sequence: CSAFSGRSSYEQYF.